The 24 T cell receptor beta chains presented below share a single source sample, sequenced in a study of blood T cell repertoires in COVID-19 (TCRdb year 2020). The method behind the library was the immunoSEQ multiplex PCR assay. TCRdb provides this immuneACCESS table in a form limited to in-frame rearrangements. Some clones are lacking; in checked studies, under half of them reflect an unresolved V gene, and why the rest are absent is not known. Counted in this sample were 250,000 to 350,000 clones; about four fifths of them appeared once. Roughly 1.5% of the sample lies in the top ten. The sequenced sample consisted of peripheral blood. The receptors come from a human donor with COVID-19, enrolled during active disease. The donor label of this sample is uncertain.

CDR3 sequence: CASPSGTGRSTEAFF. The DNA of the CDR3 is TGTGCCAGCCCCTCCGGGACAGGGAGGAGCACTGAAGCTTTCTTT. This sequence joins TRBV28 and TRBJ1-1; 9 bases match TRBD1. The trim removed 8 bases at V and 4 bases at J, leaving 11 bases unmatched. Germline values: CDR1 MDHEN, CDR2 SYDVKM. This CDR3 is 15 amino acids long.

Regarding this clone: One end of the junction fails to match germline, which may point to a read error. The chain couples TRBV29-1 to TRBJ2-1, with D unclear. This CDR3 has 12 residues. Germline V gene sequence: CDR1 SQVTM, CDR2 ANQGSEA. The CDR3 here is CSAEYLVNEQFF. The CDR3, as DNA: TGCAGCGCTGAATACTTGGTCAATGAGCAGTTCTTC.

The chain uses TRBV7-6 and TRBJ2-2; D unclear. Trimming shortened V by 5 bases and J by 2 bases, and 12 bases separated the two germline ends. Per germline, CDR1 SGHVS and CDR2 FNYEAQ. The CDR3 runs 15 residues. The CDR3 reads CASSRNHINTGELFF. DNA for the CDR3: TGTGCCAGCAGCCGCAACCACATTAACACCGGGGAGCTGTTTTTT.

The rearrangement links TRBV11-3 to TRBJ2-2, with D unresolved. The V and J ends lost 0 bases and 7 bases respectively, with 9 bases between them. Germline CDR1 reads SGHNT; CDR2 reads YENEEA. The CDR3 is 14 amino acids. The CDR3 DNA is TGTGCCAGCAGCTTAGACCAGGCAGTCGGGGAGCTGTTTTTT. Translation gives CASSLDQAVGELFF.

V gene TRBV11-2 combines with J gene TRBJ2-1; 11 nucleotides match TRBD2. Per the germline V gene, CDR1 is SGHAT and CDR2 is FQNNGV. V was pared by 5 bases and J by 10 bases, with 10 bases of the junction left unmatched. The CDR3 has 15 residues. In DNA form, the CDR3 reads TGTGCCAGCAGCCCCCGCCTAGCGGGAGGTAGCGAGCAGTTCTTC. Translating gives CASSPRLAGGSEQFF.

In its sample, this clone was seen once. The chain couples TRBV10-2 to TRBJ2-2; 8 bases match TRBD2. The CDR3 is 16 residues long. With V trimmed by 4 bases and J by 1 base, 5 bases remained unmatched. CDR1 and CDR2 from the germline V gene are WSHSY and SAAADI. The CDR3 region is CASSVTSGGNTGELFF. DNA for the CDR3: TGCGCCAGCAGTGTTACGAGCGGGGGGAACACCGGGGAGCTGTTTTTT.

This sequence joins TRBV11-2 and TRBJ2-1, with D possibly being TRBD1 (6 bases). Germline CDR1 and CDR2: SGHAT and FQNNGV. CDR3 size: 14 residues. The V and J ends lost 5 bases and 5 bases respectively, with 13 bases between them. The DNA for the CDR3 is TGTGCCAGCAGCAAATCAGGACAGAACAATGAGCAGTTCTTC. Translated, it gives CASSKSGQNNEQFF.

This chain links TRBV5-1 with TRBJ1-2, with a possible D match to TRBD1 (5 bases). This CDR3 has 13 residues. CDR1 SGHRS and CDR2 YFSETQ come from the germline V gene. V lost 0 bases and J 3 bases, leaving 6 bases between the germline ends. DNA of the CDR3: TGCGCCAGCAGCTTGGTAGGGGACTATGGCTACACCTTC. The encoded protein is CASSLVGDYGYTF. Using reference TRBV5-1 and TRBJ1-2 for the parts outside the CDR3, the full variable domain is KAGVTQTPRYLIKTRGQQVTLSCSPISGHRSVSWYQQTPGQGLQFLFEYFSETQRNKGNFPGRFSGRQFSNSRSEMNVSTLELGDSALYLCASSLVGDYGYTFGSGTRLTVV.

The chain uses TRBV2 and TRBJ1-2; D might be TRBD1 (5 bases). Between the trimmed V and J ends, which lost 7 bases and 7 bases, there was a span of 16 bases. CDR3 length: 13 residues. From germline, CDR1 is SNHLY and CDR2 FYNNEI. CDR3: CASKGPDVGGYTF. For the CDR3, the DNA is TGTGCCAGCAAGGGGCCGGACGTCGGTGGCTACACCTTC.

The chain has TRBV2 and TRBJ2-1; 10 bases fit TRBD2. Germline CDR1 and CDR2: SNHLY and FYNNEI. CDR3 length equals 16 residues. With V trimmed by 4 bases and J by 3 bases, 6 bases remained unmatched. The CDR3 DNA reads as TGTGCCAGCAGTGGCCATAGCGGGAGGTACTACAATGAGCAGTTCTTC. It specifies CASSGHSGRYYNEQFF.

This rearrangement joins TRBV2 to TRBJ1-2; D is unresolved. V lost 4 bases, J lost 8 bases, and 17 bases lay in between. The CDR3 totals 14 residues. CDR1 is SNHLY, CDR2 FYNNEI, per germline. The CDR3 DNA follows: TGTGCCAGCAGTGTGGAGGTGGCGGTGCAAGGCTACACCTTC. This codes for CASSVEVAVQGYTF.

The DNA for the CDR3 is TGTGCCACTGGACAGGGGAACCTTTACAATGAGCAGTTCTTC. Encoded protein: CATGQGNLYNEQFF. This chain joins TRBV10-3 and TRBJ2-1; 9 positions agree with TRBD1. Germline values: CDR1 ENHRY, CDR2 SYGVKD. The length of the CDR3 is 14 residues. V shed 10 bases, J shed 4 bases, and the junction held 8 bases outside the gene matches.

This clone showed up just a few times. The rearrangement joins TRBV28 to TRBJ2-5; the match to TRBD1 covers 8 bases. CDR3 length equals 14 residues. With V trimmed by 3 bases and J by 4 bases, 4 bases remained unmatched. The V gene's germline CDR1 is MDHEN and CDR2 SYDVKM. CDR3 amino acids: CASSFQGAGETQYF. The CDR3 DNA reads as TGTGCCAGCAGTTTCCAGGGGGCGGGAGAGACCCAGTACTTC.

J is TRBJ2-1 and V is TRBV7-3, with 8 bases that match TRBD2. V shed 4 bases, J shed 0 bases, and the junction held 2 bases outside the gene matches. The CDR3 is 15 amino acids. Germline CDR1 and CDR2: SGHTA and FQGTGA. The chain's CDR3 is CASSSLAVSYNEQFF. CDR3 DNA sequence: TGTGCCAGCAGCTCACTAGCGGTCTCCTACAATGAGCAGTTCTTC.

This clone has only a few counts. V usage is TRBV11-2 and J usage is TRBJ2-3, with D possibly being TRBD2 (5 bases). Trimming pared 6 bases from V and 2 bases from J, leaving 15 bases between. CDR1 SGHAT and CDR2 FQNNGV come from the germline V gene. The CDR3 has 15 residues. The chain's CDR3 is CASSFRGTDTDTQYF. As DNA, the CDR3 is TGTGCCAGCAGTTTCCGGGGTACTGACACAGATACGCAGTATTTT.

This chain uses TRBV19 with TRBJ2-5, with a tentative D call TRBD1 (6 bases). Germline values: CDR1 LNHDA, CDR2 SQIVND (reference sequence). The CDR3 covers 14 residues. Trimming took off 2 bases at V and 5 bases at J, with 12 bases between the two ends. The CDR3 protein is CASSIQGFQETQYF. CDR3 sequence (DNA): TGTGCCAGTAGTATACAGGGGTTTCAGGAGACCCAGTACTTC.

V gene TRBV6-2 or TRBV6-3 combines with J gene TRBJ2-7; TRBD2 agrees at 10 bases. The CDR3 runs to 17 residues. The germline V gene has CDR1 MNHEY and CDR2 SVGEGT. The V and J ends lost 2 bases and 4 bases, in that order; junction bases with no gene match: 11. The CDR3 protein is CASSYPRASGREYEQYF. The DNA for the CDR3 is TGTGCCAGCAGTTACCCTCGAGCGAGCGGGAGGGAATACGAGCAGTACTTC.

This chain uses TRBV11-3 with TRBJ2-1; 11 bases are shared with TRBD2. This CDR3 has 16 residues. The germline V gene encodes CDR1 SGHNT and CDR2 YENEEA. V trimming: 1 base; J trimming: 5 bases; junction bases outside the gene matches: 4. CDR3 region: CASSLAGTSGNNEQFF. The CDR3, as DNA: TGTGCCAGCAGCTTAGCAGGGACTAGCGGTAACAATGAGCAGTTCTTC. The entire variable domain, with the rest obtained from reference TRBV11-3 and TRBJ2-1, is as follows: EAGVVQSPRYKIIEKKQPVAFWCNPISGHNTLYWYLQNLGQGPELLIRYENEEAVDDSQLPKDRFSAERLKGVDSTLKIQPAELGDSAVYLCASSLAGTSGNNEQFFGPGTRLTVL.

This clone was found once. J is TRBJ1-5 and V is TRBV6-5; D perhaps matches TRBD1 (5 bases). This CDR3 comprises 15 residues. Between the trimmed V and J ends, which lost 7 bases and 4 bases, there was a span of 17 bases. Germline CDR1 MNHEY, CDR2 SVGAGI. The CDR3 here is CASKVGRVGNQPQHF. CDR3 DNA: TGTGCCAGCAAGGTGGGCAGGGTGGGTAATCAGCCCCAGCATTTT.

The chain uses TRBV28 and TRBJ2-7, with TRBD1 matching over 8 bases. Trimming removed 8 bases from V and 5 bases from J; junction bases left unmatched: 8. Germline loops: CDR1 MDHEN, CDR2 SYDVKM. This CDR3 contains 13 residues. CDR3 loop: CASSGDRFHEQYF. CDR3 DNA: TGTGCCAGCTCAGGGGACAGGTTCCACGAGCAGTACTTC.

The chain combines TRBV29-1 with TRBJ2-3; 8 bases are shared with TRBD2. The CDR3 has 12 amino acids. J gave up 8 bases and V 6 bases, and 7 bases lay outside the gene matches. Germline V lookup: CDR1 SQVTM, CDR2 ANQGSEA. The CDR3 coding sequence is TGCAGCGTCCGTGCGGGAGGCGGTACGCAGTATTTT. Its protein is CSVRAGGGTQYF.

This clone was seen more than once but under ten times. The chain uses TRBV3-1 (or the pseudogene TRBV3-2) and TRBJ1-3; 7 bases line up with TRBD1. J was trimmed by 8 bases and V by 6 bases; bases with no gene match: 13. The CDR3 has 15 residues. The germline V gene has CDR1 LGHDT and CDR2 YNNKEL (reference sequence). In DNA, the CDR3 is TGTGCCAGCAGGGGGACAGCCTCATACGTGGACACCATATATTTT. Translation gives CASRGTASYVDTIYF.

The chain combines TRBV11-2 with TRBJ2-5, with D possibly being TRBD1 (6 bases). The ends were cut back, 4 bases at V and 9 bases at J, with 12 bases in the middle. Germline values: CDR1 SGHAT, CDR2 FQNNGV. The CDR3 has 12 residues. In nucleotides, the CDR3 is TGTGCCAGCAGCTCTATTCGGACAGCCCAGTACTTC. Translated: CASSSIRTAQYF.

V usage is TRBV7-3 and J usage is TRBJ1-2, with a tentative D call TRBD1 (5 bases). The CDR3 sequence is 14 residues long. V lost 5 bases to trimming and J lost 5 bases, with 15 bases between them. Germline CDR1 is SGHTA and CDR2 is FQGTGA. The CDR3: CASSQSGGEYGYTF. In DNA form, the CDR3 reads TGTGCCAGCAGCCAGTCTGGAGGGGAGTATGGCTACACCTTC.